This TCR beta chain was obtained from a study of T cells after yellow fever vaccination. It was through 5'RACE template switching that TCR cDNA was made, with a universal primer site and UMIs added. TCRdb re-called the 5' RACE reads through MiXCR, storing one row per CDR3 protein. The sample gives roughly 330,000 distinct CDR3 sequences, around 6.8% of which show up once; roughly a sixth is in the top ten. The clonotype was recovered from a man younger than 35 who received the YFV17D yellow fever vaccine. This sample comprised PBMCs, obtained 45 days after the first yellow fever vaccination.

CDR3 nucleotides: TGTGCCAGCAGTTACTCGTACACGGTCCCTAGCTCCTACAATGAGCAGTTCTTC. Protein: CASSYSYTVPSSYNEQFF. This chain joins TRBV6-2 or TRBV6-3 and TRBJ2-1; D gene unclear. CDR3 length equals 18 residues. The V and J ends lost 0 bases and 0 bases respectively, with 15 bases between them. Germline V gene lookup returns CDR1 MNHEY and CDR2 SVGEGT.